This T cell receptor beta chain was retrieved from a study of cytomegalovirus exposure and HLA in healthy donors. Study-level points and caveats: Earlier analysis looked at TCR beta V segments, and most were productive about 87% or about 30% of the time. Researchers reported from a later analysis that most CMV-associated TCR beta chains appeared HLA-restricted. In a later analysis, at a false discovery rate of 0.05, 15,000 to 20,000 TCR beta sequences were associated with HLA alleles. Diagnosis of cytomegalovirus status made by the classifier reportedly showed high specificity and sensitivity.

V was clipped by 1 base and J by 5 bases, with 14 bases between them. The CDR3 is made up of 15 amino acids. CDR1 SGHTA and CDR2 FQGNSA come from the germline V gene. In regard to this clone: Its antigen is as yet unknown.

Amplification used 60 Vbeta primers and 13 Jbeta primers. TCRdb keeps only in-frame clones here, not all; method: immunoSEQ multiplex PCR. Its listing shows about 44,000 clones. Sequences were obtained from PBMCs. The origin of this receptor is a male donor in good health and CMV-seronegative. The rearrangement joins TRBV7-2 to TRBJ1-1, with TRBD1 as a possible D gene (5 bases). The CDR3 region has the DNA TGTGCCAGCAGCTTAGAGGGATCAGGGCGGACTGAAGCTTTCTTT. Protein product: CASSLEGSGRTEAFF.